The next 20 T cell receptor beta chains were all read from a single sample in a study of cytomegalovirus exposure and HLA in healthy donors. PCR employed 60 Vbeta and 13 Jbeta primers. Clones were read by immunoSEQ multiplex PCR, and TCRdb kept only the in-frame ones, dropping some. The table records under 200,000 clones, around four fifths of them present only once. The source material was PBMCs. The source of these receptors is a man aged 25 to 40 in good health and CMV-seronegative.

The J gene is TRBJ2-7, the V gene TRBV28; TRBD2 aligns across 7 bases. After removal of 3 bases from V and 6 bases from J, the junction contained 8 bases not matched to a gene. The CDR3 contains 14 residues. Germline V gene sequence: CDR1 MDHEN, CDR2 SYDVKM. The CDR3 reads CASSLGGSPSEQYF. The CDR3 nucleotides read TGTGCCAGCAGTTTGGGCGGGAGTCCCTCCGAGCAGTACTTC.

The chain employs TRBV21-1 and TRBJ2-7; no DNA check was done on the table's D call, TRBD2. TRBV21-1 is given as a pseudogene. The CDR3 runs to 19 residues. This CDR3 is CASSIPGLAGEVGSYEQYF. In DNA form, the CDR3 reads TGTGCCAGCAGCATCCCGGGACTAGCGGGAGAGGTAGGATCCTACGAGCAGTACTTC.

V gene TRBV5-1 combines with J gene TRBJ2-2, with D possibly being TRBD1 (6 bases). The CDR3 runs 14 residues. The germline CDR1 and CDR2 sequences are SGHRS and YFSETQ. V was clipped by 3 bases and J by 7 bases, with 13 bases between them. CDR3 DNA: TGCGCCAGCAGCTCCGGACAGCTGGGCGGGGAGCTGTTTTTT. It specifies CASSSGQLGGELFF. The whole variable domain, remainder taken from reference TRBV5-1 and TRBJ2-2, is KAGVTQTPRYLIKTRGQQVTLSCSPISGHRSVSWYQQTPGQGLQFLFEYFSETQRNKGNFPGRFSGRQFSNSRSEMNVSTLELGDSALYLCASSSGQLGGELFFGEGSRLTVL.

The sample holds a few counts of this clone. This chain links TRBV27 with TRBJ1-4, with unresolved D. In germline, CDR1 is MNHEY, CDR2 SMNVEV (reference sequence). The V gene lost 2 bases and the J gene lost 7 bases, with 11 bases spanning the gap. The CDR3 runs 14 residues. The CDR3 region is CASSLRQVSEKLFF. DNA of the CDR3: TGTGCCAGCAGTTTACGGCAGGTGTCTGAAAAACTGTTTTTT.

The rearrangement uses TRBV5-1 and TRBJ2-1, with D unresolved. The germline gives CDR1 SGHRS, CDR2 YFSETQ. This CDR3 contains 11 residues. Trimming shortened V by 1 base and J by 8 bases, and 4 bases separated the two germline ends. CDR3 nucleotides: TGCGCCAGCAGCTTGTCAGATGAGCAGTTCTTC. Translated, it gives CASSLSDEQFF.

V is TRBV6-1 and J is TRBJ1-5; D unresolved. CDR1 and CDR2 (germline): MNHNS, SASEGT. The CDR3 has 14 residues. V was trimmed by 5 bases and J by 2 bases, leaving 10 bases between them. DNA of the CDR3: TGTGCCAGCAGTCGCGGGCTTGGCAATCAGCCCCAGCATTTT. Its translation is CASSRGLGNQPQHF.

Turning to this clone: Compared with germline, one end of the junction differs, possibly owing to a read error. V gene TRBV7-9 combines with J gene TRBJ1-1; D remains ambiguous. The germline V gene has CDR1 SEHNR and CDR2 FQNEAQ (reference sequence). The CDR3 contains 11 residues. This chain's CDR3 is CSSSLIGEAFF. The DNA of the CDR3 is TGTTCCAGCAGCTTAATCGGGGAAGCTTTCTTT.

The V gene is TRBV28, the J gene TRBJ2-5; the D is unclear. This CDR3 has 14 amino acids. Germline assignment: CDR1 MDHEN and CDR2 SYDVKM. V was clipped by 4 bases and J by 0 bases, with 9 bases between them. CDR3 loop: CASSYSTDQETQYF. The CDR3 DNA reads TGTGCCAGCAGTTACTCAACAGACCAAGAGACCCAGTACTTC.

As regards this clone: A read error may produce the germline difference seen at one junction end. This rearrangement joins TRBV2 to TRBJ1-1; 7 bases line up with TRBD1. The CDR3 runs 11 residues. Germline V gene lookup returns CDR1 SNHLY and CDR2 FYNNEI. The CDR3 here is CASREDRVAFF. In DNA, the CDR3 is TGTGCCAGCAGGGAAGACAGGGTCGCTTTCTTT.

The genes are TRBV4-3 and TRBJ2-4, with TRBD1 matching 8 bases. The V and J ends lost 4 bases and 3 bases, in that order; junction bases with no gene match: 2. The length of the CDR3 is 14 residues. From germline, CDR1 is LGHNA and CDR2 YSLEER. The CDR3 nucleotides are TGCGCCAGCAGCCTAGGACAGGGCAAAAACATTCAGTACTTC. It encodes CASSLGQGKNIQYF.

The J gene is TRBJ1-5, the V gene TRBV18; the match to TRBD1 covers 9 bases. The CDR3 is made up of 13 amino acids. The germline gives CDR1 KGHSH, CDR2 LQKENI. J lost 7 bases, V lost 8 bases, and 6 bases had no gene match. The CDR3 DNA follows: TGTGCCAGCCACCGGGACAGGGAGCAGCCCCAGCATTTT. It codes for CASHRDREQPQHF.

J is TRBJ1-5 and V is TRBV2, with D hard to call. The CDR3 is 15 residues long. Trimming took off 4 bases at V and 4 bases at J, with 14 bases between the two ends. Germline V lookup: CDR1 SNHLY, CDR2 FYNNEI. For the CDR3, the DNA is TGTGCCAGCAGTGGTTGGGCTTCGGGGAATCAGCCCCAGCATTTT. It specifies CASSGWASGNQPQHF.

CDR3 in amino acids: CASSIKEGEVTQYF. The CDR3 coding sequence is TGTGCCAGTAGTATAAAGGAGGGTGAGGTAACCCAGTACTTC. This rearrangement joins TRBV19 to TRBJ2-5, with D perhaps TRBD2 (6 bases). The CDR3 contains 14 residues. Per germline, CDR1 LNHDA and CDR2 SQIVND (reference sequence). The germline V and J ends were trimmed by 2 bases and 8 bases, with 15 bases remaining between them.

V usage is TRBV5-1 and J usage is TRBJ1-4; possible D gene TRBD1, 6 bases. The CDR3 has 15 residues. Per germline, CDR1 SGHRS and CDR2 YFSETQ. The V end was cut by 4 bases, the J end by 5 bases, with 15 bases between. The CDR3 DNA follows: TGCGCCAGCAGCCAGAGGGGGGGCGGGAATGAAAAACTGTTTTTT. It specifies CASSQRGGGNEKLFF.

The chain joins TRBV6-5 to TRBJ2-4; TRBD1 agrees at 10 bases. The V gene's germline CDR1 is MNHEY and CDR2 SVGAGI. The CDR3 loop spans 14 amino acids. V lost 6 bases and J lost 6; bases outside the gene matches: 5. The CDR3 DNA sequence: TGTGCCAGCAGCCCCGGACAGGGGGGAAACATTCAGTACTTC. Amino acid sequence: CASSPGQGGNIQYF.

The table lists this clone with a count of one. This chain uses TRBV28 with TRBJ1-5; TRBD1 agrees at 11 bases. Unmatched junction bases numbered 6, after V lost 5 bases and J lost 6 bases. Germline lookup yields CDR1 MDHEN and CDR2 SYDVKM. The CDR3 contains 15 residues. DNA for the CDR3: TGTGCCAGCAGTGAACGGACAGGGGGCGGTCAGCCCCAGCATTTT. This encodes CASSERTGGGQPQHF.

The J gene is TRBJ2-3, the V gene TRBV18; no clear D gene. Between the trimmed V and J ends, which lost 4 bases and 4 bases, there was a span of 12 bases. The CDR3 is made up of 14 amino acids. In germline, CDR1 is KGHSH, CDR2 LQKENI. CDR3 residues: CASSRSKFPDTQYF. In DNA, the CDR3 is TGTGCCAGCTCACGGAGTAAGTTTCCAGATACGCAGTATTTT. Looking up the rest from reference TRBV18 and TRBJ2-3 gives the full variable domain: NAGVMQNPRHLVRRRGQEARLRCSPMKGHSHVYWYRQLPEEGLKFMVYLQKENIIDESGMPKERFSAEFPKEGPSILRIQQVVRGDSAAYFCASSRSKFPDTQYFGPGTRLTVL.

The V gene is TRBV6-5, the J gene TRBJ1-5, with D possibly matching TRBD1 (5 bases). CDR3 length: 13 amino acids. Between the trimmed V and J ends, which lost 6 bases and 5 bases, there was a span of 11 bases. Germline assignment: CDR1 MNHEY and CDR2 SVGAGI. CDR3 residues: CASRRTSDQPQHF. The CDR3 nucleotides read TGTGCCAGCAGGAGGACAAGCGATCAGCCCCAGCATTTT.

The chain combines TRBV7-2 with TRBJ2-3; 10 positions agree with TRBD1. The V gene's germline CDR1 is SGHTA and CDR2 FQGNSA. With V trimmed by 2 bases and J by 5 bases, 4 bases remained unmatched. The CDR3 runs to 15 residues. CDR3 in amino acids: CASSLPRTGGDTQYF. In nucleotides, the CDR3 is TGTGCCAGCAGCTTACCCCGGACAGGGGGAGATACGCAGTATTTT. Drawing the rest from reference TRBV7-2 and TRBJ2-3, the complete variable domain is GAGVSQSPSNKVTEKGKDVELRCDPISGHTALYWYRQSLGQGLEFLIYFQGNSAPDKSGLPSDRFSAERTGGSVSTLTIQRTQQEDSAVYLCASSLPRTGGDTQYFGPGTRLTVL.

The table lists this clone with a few counts. The rearrangement joins TRBV6-7 to TRBJ2-1; a possible D gene is TRBD2 (6 bases). TRBV6-7 has ORF status, its function being uncertain. V lost 3 bases to trimming and J lost 4 bases, with 22 bases between them. The CDR3 covers 18 residues. CDR3 in amino acids: CASSYECRGNQDYNEQFF. CDR3 sequence (DNA): TGTGCCAGCAGTTATGAGTGTCGGGGGAACCAAGATTACAATGAGCAGTTCTTC.